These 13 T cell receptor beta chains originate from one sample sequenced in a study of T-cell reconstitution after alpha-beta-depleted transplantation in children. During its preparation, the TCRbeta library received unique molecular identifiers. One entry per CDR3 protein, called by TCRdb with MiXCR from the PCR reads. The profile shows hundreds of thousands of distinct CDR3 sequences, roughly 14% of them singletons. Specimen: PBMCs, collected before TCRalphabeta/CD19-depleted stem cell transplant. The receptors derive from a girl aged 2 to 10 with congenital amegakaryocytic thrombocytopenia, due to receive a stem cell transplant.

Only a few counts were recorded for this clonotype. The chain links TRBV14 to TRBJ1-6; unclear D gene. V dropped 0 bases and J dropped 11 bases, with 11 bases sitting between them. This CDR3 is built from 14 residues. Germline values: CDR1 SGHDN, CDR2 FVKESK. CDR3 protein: CASSQDYPFTPLHF. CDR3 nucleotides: TGTGCCAGCAGCCAAGATTACCCATTTACACCCCTCCACTTT.

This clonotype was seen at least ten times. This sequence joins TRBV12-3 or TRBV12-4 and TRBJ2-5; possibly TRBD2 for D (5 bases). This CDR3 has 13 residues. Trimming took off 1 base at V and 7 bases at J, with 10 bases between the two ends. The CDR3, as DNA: TGTGCCAGCAGTTTAGTAGGAGGTGGGACCCAGTACTTC. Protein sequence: CASSLVGGGTQYF.

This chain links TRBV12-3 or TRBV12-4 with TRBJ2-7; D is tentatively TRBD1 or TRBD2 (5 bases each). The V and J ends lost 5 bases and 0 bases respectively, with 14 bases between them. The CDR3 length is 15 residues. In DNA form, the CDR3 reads TGTGCCAGCAGTCCCGGGGACCCAAGCTCCTACGAGCAGTACTTC. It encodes CASSPGDPSSYEQYF.

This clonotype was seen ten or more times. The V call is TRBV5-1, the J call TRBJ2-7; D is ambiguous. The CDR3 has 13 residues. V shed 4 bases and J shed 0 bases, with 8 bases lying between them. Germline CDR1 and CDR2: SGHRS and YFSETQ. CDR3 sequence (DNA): TGCGCCAGCAGCCCCCTATCCTCCTACGAGCAGTACTTC. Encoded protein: CASSPLSSYEQYF.

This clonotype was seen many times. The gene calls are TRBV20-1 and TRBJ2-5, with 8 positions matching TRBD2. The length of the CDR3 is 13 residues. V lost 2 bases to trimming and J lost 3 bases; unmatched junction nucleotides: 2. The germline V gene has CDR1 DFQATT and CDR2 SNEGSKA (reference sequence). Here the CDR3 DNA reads TGCAGTGCTAGACCAGCGGGAGAAGAGACCCAGTACTTC. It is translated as CSARPAGEETQYF.

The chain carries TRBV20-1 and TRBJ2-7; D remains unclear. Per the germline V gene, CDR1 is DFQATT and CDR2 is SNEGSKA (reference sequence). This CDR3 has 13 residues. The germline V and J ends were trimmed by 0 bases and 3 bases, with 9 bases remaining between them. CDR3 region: CSARDGPYYEQYF. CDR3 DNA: TGCAGTGCTAGAGATGGTCCCTACTACGAGCAGTACTTC.

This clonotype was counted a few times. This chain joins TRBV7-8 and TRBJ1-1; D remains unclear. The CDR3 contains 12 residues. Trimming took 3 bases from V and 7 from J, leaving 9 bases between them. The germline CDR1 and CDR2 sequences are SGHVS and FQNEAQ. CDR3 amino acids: CASSFSSREAFF. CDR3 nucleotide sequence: TGTGCCAGCAGCTTCTCCTCACGTGAAGCTTTCTTT.

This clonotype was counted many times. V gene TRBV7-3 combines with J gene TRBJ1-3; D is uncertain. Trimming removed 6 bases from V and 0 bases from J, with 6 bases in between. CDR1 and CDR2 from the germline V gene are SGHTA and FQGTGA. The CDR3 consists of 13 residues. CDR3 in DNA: TGTGCCAGCAGGGCAGCCTCTGGAAACACCATATATTTT. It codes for CASRAASGNTIYF.

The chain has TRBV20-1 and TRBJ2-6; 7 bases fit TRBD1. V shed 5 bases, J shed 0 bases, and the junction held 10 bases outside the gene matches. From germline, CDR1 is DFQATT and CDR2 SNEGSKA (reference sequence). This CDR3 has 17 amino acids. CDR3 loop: CSARRNRGFSGANVLTF. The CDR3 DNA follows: TGCAGTGCTCGACGAAACAGGGGTTTCTCTGGGGCCAACGTCCTGACTTTC.

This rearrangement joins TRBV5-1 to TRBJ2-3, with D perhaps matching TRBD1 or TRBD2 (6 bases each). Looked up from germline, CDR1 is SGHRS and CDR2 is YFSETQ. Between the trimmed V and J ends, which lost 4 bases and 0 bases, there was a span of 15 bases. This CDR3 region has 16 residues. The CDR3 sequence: CASSLGPGGSTDTQYF. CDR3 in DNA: TGCGCCAGCAGCCTAGGGCCCGGGGGCAGCACAGATACGCAGTATTTT.

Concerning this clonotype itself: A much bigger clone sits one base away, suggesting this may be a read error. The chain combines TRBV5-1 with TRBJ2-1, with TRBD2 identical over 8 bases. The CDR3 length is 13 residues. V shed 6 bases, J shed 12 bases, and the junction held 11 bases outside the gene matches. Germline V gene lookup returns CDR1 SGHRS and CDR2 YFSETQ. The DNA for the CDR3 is TGCGCCAGCAATAGCGGGACCCGCTATGCGCAGTTCTTC. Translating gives CASNSGTRYAQFF.

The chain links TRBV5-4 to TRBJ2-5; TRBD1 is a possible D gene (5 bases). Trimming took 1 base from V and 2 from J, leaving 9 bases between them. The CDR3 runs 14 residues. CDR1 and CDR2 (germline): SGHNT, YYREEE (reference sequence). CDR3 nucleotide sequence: TGTGCCAGCAGCTTGCCAGGGTGGCAAGAGACCCAGTACTTC. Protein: CASSLPGWQETQYF.

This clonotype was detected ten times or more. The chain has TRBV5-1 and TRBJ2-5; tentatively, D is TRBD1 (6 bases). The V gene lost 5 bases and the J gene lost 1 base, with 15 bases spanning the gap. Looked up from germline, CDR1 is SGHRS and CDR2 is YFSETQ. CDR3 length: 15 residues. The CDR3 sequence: CASRNGQYVQETQYF. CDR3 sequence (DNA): TGCGCCAGCAGAAACGGACAGTACGTCCAAGAGACCCAGTACTTC.